The rows below give T cell receptor beta chains drawn from one sample of a study of blood T cell repertoires in COVID-19. Repertoires were generated with immunoSEQ multiplex PCR, while TCRdb's copy carries only in-frame clones and drops some. The sample records about 180,000 clones, more than 75% being singletons. The source material was peripheral blood. These receptors were taken from a person aged 70 to 85 with COVID-19, enrolled during active disease. The CDR3 runs from the conserved cysteine through the conserved F or W. Fields, in order: V gene, D gene, J gene, clone size, CDR3 DNA, CDR3 protein. A D gene is named only where the DNA matches it firmly. Clone size is not always given. Where it is, it says once, few, many or a class for expanded clones.

TRBV27	TRBD1	TRBJ2-1	-	TGTGCCAGCAGAGGGACAGGGGAATATGTTTTAGCGGATGAGCAGTTCTTC	CASRGTGEYVLADEQFF
TRBV7-9	-	TRBJ2-7	-	TGTGCCAGCAGCTTCAACGAACTATACGAGCAGTACTTC	CASSFNELYEQYF
TRBV2	-	TRBJ1-5	-	TGTGCCAGCAGTGGACAGCAGAGCAATCAGCCCCAGCATTTT	CASSGQQSNQPQHF
TRBV11-1	-	TRBJ1-1	few	TGTGCCAGCAGCTTCTCACAGGTACCGAACACTGAAGCTTTCTTT	CASSFSQVPNTEAFF
TRBV5-5	-	TRBJ2-2	-	TGTGCCAGCAGCTTTGAACCGTCAGGGAACACCGGGGAGCTGTTTTTT	CASSFEPSGNTGELFF
TRBV19	TRBD2	TRBJ2-5	-	TGTGCCAGTTCCCTAGCGGGAGGGCCCCGGGAGACCCAGTACTTC	CASSLAGGPRETQYF
TRBV5-6	TRBD1	TRBJ1-5	-	TGTGCCAGCAGCTTGGCAGGGGGACAAGGTCAGCCCCAGCATTTT	CASSLAGGQGQPQHF
TRBV3-1/TRBV3-2	TRBD2	TRBJ2-1	once	TGTGCCAGCAGCCAAGAGTGGGGGACTAGTAACGAGCAGTTCTTC	CASSQEWGTSNEQFF
TRBV7-9	TRBD1	TRBJ2-2	few	TGTGCCAGCAGCTTATGGACAGGGGGCACCGGGGAGCTGTTTTTT	CASSLWTGGTGELFF
TRBV19	-	TRBJ2-3	-	TGTGCCAGTAACACTCCAGGGGCAGATACGCAGTATTTT	CASNTPGADTQYF
TRBV19	-	TRBJ1-6	-	TGTGCCAGTAGGGATAGCCAATTGAGTTCACCCCTCCACTTT	CASRDSQLSSPLHF
TRBV10-3	-	TRBJ2-2	-	TGTGCCATCAGGAGGGACTTCTCGGGTGGCATCGGGGAGCTGTTTTTT	CAIRRDFSGGIGELFF
TRBV14	TRBD1	TRBJ1-1	-	TGTGCCAGCAGCCAGAATGACAGGGGAAAGGCTTTCTTT	CASSQNDRGKAFF
TRBV20-1	-	TRBJ2-1	-	TGCAGTGCTAGTGGCAGGGTAGGCAATGAGCAGTTCTTC	CSASGRVGNEQFF
TRBV5-1	-	TRBJ2-7	-	TGCGCCAGCAGCTTGGGCGGGGAATACGAGCAGTACTTC	CASSLGGEYEQYF
TRBV7-2	-	TRBJ2-7	-	TGTGCCAGCAGCCTAGGGGGGAGGGAATACGAGCAGTACTTC	CASSLGGREYEQYF
TRBV12-3/TRBV12-4	TRBD2	TRBJ2-5	-	TGTGCCAGCCGCTTCGGGGGAGGGGAGACCCAGTACTTC	CASRFGGGETQYF
TRBV5-8	-	TRBJ2-3	once	TGTGCCAGCAGCTTGGGAGGACGGACTAGCACAGATACGCAGTATTTT	CASSLGGRTSTDTQYF
TRBV7-3	-	TRBJ2-3	-	TGTGCCAGCAGCTTAACCCGGACTAGCACAGATACGCAGTATTTT	CASSLTRTSTDTQYF
TRBV5-1	-	TRBJ2-3	-	TGCGCCAGCAGAAGGGGGGCGGGGGCGCTCACAGATACGCAGTATTTT	CASRRGAGALTDTQYF
TRBV25-1	TRBD2	TRBJ2-5	once	TGTGCCAGCAGTGAATATACTAGCGGGGGAGAGACCCAGTACTTC	CASSEYTSGGETQYF
TRBV15	TRBD2	TRBJ2-7	-	TGTGCCACCAGCGGGCTAGCGGGGGCTTACGAGCAGTACTTC	CATSGLAGAYEQYF
TRBV12-3/TRBV12-4	-	TRBJ2-1	-	TGTGCCAGCAGTTTCGGACAGATAAATGAGCAGTTCTTC	CASSFGQINEQFF
TRBV28	-	TRBJ2-4	-	TGTGCCAGCAGTTTTCAGGGGATCCTGGGAAACATTCAGTACTTC	CASSFQGILGNIQYF
TRBV19	TRBD1	TRBJ2-7	-	TGTGCCAGTAGTTCCCTCAGGGGGCAGAGCGAGCAGTACTTC	CASSSLRGQSEQYF
TRBV3-1/TRBV3-2	TRBD1	TRBJ1-1	few	TGTGCCAGCAGCCTAGGACAGGGGATTGGAGCTTTCTTT	CASSLGQGIGAFF
TRBV6-2/TRBV6-3	TRBD2	TRBJ2-7	-	TGTGCCAGCAGTTACGAGGCGGGAGTGCGCGAGCAGTACTTC	CASSYEAGVREQYF